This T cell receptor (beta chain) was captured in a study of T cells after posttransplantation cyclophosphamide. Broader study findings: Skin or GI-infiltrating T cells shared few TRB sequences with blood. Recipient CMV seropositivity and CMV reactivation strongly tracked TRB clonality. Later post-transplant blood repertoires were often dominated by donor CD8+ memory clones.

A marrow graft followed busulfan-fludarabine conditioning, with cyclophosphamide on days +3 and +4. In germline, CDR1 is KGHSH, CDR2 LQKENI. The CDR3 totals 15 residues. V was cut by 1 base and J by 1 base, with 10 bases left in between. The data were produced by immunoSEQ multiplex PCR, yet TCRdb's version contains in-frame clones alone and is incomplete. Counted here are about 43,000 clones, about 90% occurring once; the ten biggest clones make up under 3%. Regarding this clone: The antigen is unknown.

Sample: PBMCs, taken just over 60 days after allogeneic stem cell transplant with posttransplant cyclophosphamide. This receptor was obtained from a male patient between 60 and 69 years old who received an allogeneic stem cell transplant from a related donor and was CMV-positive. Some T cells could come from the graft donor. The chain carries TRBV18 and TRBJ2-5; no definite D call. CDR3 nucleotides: TGTGCCAGCTCACCACGTGTACAGCCCCAAGAGACCCAGTACTTC. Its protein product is CASSPRVQPQETQYF. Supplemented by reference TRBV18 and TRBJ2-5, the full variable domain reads NAGVMQNPRHLVRRRGQEARLRCSPMKGHSHVYWYRQLPEEGLKFMVYLQKENIIDESGMPKERFSAEFPKEGPSILRIQQVVRGDSAAYFCASSPRVQPQETQYFGPGTRLLVL.